In this sample, the clone carrying this TCR beta chain turned up a few times. Its antigen is still unknown. The data are from a study of T-cell reconstitution after alpha-beta-depleted transplantation in children. Findings and limits, study-wide: Some patients owed their high day-60 TCRbeta diversity to surviving recipient T cells and thymic progenitors. Reportedly, only several hundred clones from non-depleted graft cells drove alpha-beta T-cell counts at about two months. Hyperexpanded clones declined; after one year, newly produced T cells mostly supplied diversity.

Germline loops: CDR1 SEHNR, CDR2 FQNEAQ (reference sequence). The CDR3 contains 16 residues. Trimming at V came to 5 bases and at J to 3 bases, leaving 11 bases not matched to a gene. As it was prepared, the TCRbeta library received unique molecular identifiers. TCRdb re-called the PCR reads with MiXCR, one entry per CDR3 protein. The table shows a few hundred thousand distinct CDR3 sequences, with 7.5% to 9% occurring only once. The sequence came from a female patient aged 2-10 years who had a stem cell transplant for Fanconi anemia, so the T cells may come from the graft donor. The gene calls are TRBV7-9 and TRBJ1-2; 8 nucleotides align to TRBD1. Sample: peripheral blood, taken 360 days after TCRalphabeta/CD19-depleted stem cell transplant. The DNA of the CDR3 is TGTGCCAGCAGCCCAGAGTCGACAGGGGAATACTATGGCTACACCTTC. As protein: CASSPESTGEYYGYTF.